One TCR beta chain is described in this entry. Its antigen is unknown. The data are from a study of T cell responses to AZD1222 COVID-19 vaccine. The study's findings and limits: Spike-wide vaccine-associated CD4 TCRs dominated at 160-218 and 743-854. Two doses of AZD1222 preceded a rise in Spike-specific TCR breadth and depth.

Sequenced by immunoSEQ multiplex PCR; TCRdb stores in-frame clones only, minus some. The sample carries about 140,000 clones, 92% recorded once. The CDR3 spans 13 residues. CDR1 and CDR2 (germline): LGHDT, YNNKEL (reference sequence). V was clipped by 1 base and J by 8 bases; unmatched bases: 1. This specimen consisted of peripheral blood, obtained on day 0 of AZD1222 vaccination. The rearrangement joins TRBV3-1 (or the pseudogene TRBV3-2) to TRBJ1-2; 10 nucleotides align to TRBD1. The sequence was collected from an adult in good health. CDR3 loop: CASSQGGQGGYTF. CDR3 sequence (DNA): TGTGCCAGCAGCCAAGGGGGACAGGGGGGCTACACCTTC.